This T cell receptor (beta chain) was captured by sequencing in a study of identical twins. Study-level results: Cord blood beta clonotypes that were abundant carried fewer insertions, and memory repertoires showed no such trend.

The germline CDR1 and CDR2 sequences are DFQATT and SNEGSKA (reference sequence). The CDR3 runs 13 residues. V trimming: 7 bases; J trimming: 5 bases; junction bases outside the gene matches: 5. MiXCR, applied by TCRdb to the 5' RACE reads, yields one record per CDR3 protein. The data show hundreds of thousands of distinct CDR3 sequences, around an eighth seen once. Comments on this clonotype: Its antigen remains unknown.

The data also belong to a second study, concerning yellow fever vaccine responses in identical twins.

The J gene is TRBJ2-7, the V gene TRBV20-1, with 13 bases matching TRBD2. Material: PBMCs. The TCR sequence derives from a woman between 18 and 30 years old in good health. CDR3 in amino acids: CSVTGLAGDEQYF. CDR3 bases: TGCAGTGTAACCGGACTAGCGGGAGACGAGCAGTACTTC.